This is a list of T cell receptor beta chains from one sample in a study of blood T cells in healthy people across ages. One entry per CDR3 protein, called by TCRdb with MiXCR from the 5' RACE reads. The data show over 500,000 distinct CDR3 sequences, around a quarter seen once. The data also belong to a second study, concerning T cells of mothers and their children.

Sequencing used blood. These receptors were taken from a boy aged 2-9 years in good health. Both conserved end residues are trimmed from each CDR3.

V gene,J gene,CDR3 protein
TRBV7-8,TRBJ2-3,ASSTPTSGSTDTQY
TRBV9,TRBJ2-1,ASSVAGTGPHEQF
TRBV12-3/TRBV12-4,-,ASRSGLAGDSYEQY
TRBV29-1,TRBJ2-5,SVDIPETQY
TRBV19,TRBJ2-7,ASSIAGGSYEQY
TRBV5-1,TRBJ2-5,ASSPRLGRETQY
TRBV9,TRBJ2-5,ASSPGTNKETQY
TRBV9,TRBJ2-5,ASSADGGAQETQY
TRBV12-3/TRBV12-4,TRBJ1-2,ASSLVLGSPNYGYT
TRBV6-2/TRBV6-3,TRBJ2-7,ASSYNYEQY